The next 18 T cell receptor beta chains were all read from a single sample in a study of T cell responses to AZD1222 COVID-19 vaccine. Data came from immunoSEQ multiplex PCR; TCRdb stores just in-frame clones and leaves some out. The sample shows about 180,000 clones, about 91% of them seen only once. This sample comprised peripheral blood, obtained on day 0 of AZD1222 vaccination. The receptors derive from an adult in good health.

CDR3 residues: CASSQDGTGNTF. CDR3 coding DNA: TGTGCCAGCAGCCAAGATGGGACAGGGAACACCTTC. The chain carries TRBV4-2 and TRBJ1-2; 9 bases fit TRBD1. Trimming at V came to 0 bases and at J to 12 bases, leaving 2 bases not matched to a gene. The CDR3 covers 12 residues. Germline CDR1 LGHNA, CDR2 YNFKEQ.

The V call is TRBV19, the J call TRBJ1-2; 7 bases agree with TRBD1. This CDR3 has 16 amino acids. V was pared by 5 bases and J by 4 bases, with 13 bases of the junction left unmatched. Germline loops: CDR1 LNHDA, CDR2 SQIVND (reference sequence). The CDR3 is CASSQPGQTHSYGYTF. CDR3 DNA: TGTGCCAGTAGTCAGCCGGGACAGACTCATTCCTATGGCTACACCTTC.

V gene TRBV19 combines with J gene TRBJ1-1; the D gene is possibly TRBD1 (6 bases). This CDR3 is built from 15 residues. Per the germline V gene, CDR1 is LNHDA and CDR2 is SQIVND (reference sequence). V lost 3 bases and J 0 bases, leaving 11 bases between the germline ends. The CDR3 coding sequence is TGTGCCAGTAGTATCCAGGGGACCATGAACACTGAAGCTTTCTTT. Translating gives CASSIQGTMNTEAFF.

The genes are TRBV6-4 and TRBJ1-5, with unresolved D. Germline V gene sequence: CDR1 MRHNA, CDR2 SNTAGT. Trimming took 4 bases from V and 11 from J, leaving 6 bases between them. The CDR3 totals 10 residues. CDR3 loop: CASSGKAQHF. CDR3 sequence (DNA): TGTGCCAGCAGTGGTAAGGCCCAGCATTTT.

The CDR3: CASYSPHGGNTIYF. In DNA form, the CDR3 reads TGTGCCAGCTACTCCCCCCATGGGGGAAACACCATATATTTT. The genes are TRBV28 and TRBJ1-3; D unresolved. V dropped 8 bases and J dropped 4 bases, with 15 bases sitting between them. There are 14 residues in the CDR3. Germline assignment: CDR1 MDHEN and CDR2 SYDVKM.

The rearrangement uses TRBV3-1 (or the pseudogene TRBV3-2) and TRBJ2-2; D not certain. The CDR3 runs 14 residues. V lost 2 bases and J 4 bases, leaving 8 bases between the germline ends. CDR1 and CDR2 from the germline V gene are LGHDT and YNNKEL (reference sequence). CDR3 protein: CASSQSASTGELFF. The DNA for the CDR3 is TGTGCCAGCAGCCAATCTGCTAGCACCGGGGAGCTGTTTTTT.

This clone was seen only once. The chain combines TRBV28 with TRBJ1-1; TRBD1 might be the D (6 bases). The CDR3 length is 14 residues. V was trimmed by 5 bases and J by 0 bases, leaving 10 bases between them. The germline gives CDR1 MDHEN, CDR2 SYDVKM. CDR3 nucleotides: TGTGCCAGCAGTCGGACAGCCCTGAACACTGAAGCTTTCTTT. It translates to CASSRTALNTEAFF.

The rearrangement uses TRBV6-5 and TRBJ1-1; D may be TRBD1 (5 bases). The CDR3 consists of 15 residues. Germline values: CDR1 MNHEY, CDR2 SVGAGI. Trimming took 2 bases from V and 4 from J, leaving 14 bases between them. The CDR3 sequence is CASSYRRLGGTEAFF. CDR3 coding DNA: TGTGCCAGCAGTTACCGCAGGTTGGGGGGCACTGAAGCTTTCTTT.

This clone was observed once. This sample includes further DNA sequences coding for the same CDR3. The V gene is TRBV6-5, the J gene TRBJ2-7; a weak D match, TRBD1 (5 bases). Germline CDR1 and CDR2: MNHEY and SVGAGI. The CDR3 spans 14 residues. The V end was cut by 0 bases, the J end by 4 bases, with 10 bases between. CDR3: CASSYSSGSYEQYF. DNA for the CDR3: TGTGCCAGCAGTTACTCTTCAGGGTCGTACGAGCAGTACTTC.

This chain uses TRBV2 with TRBJ1-2, with D unclear. Germline CDR1 SNHLY, CDR2 FYNNEI. Trimming shortened V by 9 bases and J by 0 bases, and 11 bases separated the two germline ends. The CDR3 consists of 13 residues. CDR3 in amino acids: CARSDTSNYGYTF. For the CDR3, the DNA is TGTGCCAGGTCCGACACCTCTAACTATGGCTACACCTTC.

The chain combines TRBV6-5 with TRBJ1-2, with a possible D match to TRBD1 (6 bases). The CDR3 consists of 11 residues. Germline lookup yields CDR1 MNHEY and CDR2 SVGAGI. Trimming shortened V by 4 bases and J by 8 bases, and 8 bases separated the two germline ends. The CDR3 DNA follows: TGTGCCAGCAGTTTCAGGGGAGGCTACACCTTC. It is translated as CASSFRGGYTF.

This clone has just one count. The gene calls are TRBV2 and TRBJ1-5, with 9 nucleotides matching TRBD1. V lost 4 bases to trimming and J lost 6 bases; unmatched junction nucleotides: 4. Germline CDR1 is SNHLY and CDR2 is FYNNEI. This CDR3 region has 14 residues. The CDR3 loop is CASSVGQGAQPQHF. As DNA, the CDR3 is TGTGCCAGCAGTGTGGGACAGGGAGCTCAGCCCCAGCATTTT.

The CDR3 coding sequence is TGTGCCAGCAGCCCAATGGACACCTTGAACACTGAAGCTTTCTTT. Translation: CASSPMDTLNTEAFF. The rearrangement links TRBV4-2 to TRBJ1-1; the D gene is possibly TRBD1 (5 bases). Germline V lookup: CDR1 LGHNA, CDR2 YNFKEQ. Deletions cut 4 bases from V and 0 bases from J, with 12 bases between. The CDR3 has 15 amino acids.

The gene calls are TRBV2 and TRBJ2-5; TRBD2 matches at 9 bases. The CDR3 covers 17 residues. Unmatched junction bases numbered 10, after V lost 0 bases and J lost 5 bases. Germline CDR1 reads SNHLY; CDR2 reads FYNNEI. Written as DNA, the CDR3 is TGTGCCAGCAGTGAAGCGCTTGGACTAGCGATCGTTGAGACCCAGTACTTC. Translation gives CASSEALGLAIVETQYF.

The CDR3 loop reads CASSVYRGGNTEAFF. DNA for the CDR3: TGTGCCAGCAGCGTCTACAGGGGGGGGAACACTGAAGCTTTCTTT. The chain recombines TRBV7-2 with TRBJ1-1; 8 bases match TRBD1. The CDR3 covers 15 residues. J lost 1 base, V lost 5 bases, and 6 bases had no gene match. Germline V CDR1 and CDR2: SGHTA, FQGNSA. The complete variable domain, with remaining parts taken from reference TRBV7-2 and TRBJ1-1, reads GAGVSQSPSNKVTEKGKDVELRCDPISGHTALYWYRQSLGQGLEFLIYFQGNSAPDKSGLPSDRFSAERTGGSVSTLTIQRTQQEDSAVYLCASSVYRGGNTEAFFGQGTRLTVV.

V is TRBV9 and J is TRBJ2-7; a weak D match, TRBD1 (5 bases). This CDR3 is 15 amino acids long. V was trimmed by 4 bases and J by 0 bases, leaving 14 bases between them. CDR1 and CDR2 from the germline V gene are SGDLS and YYNGEE. For the CDR3, the DNA is TGTGCCAGCAGCCCCTCCCAGGGCTACTCCTACGAGCAGTACTTC. Translation gives CASSPSQGYSYEQYF. Full variable domain (outside the CDR3, taken from reference TRBV9 and TRBJ2-7): DSGVTQTPKHLITATGQRVTLRCSPRSGDLSVYWYQQSLDQGLQFLIQYYNGEERAKGNILERFSAQQFPDLHSELNLSSLELGDSALYFCASSPSQGYSYEQYFGPGTRLTVT.

The chain carries TRBV28 and TRBJ1-3; no clear D. The CDR3 spans 14 residues. Trimming took 1 base from V and 1 from J, leaving 5 bases between them. The germline CDR1 and CDR2 sequences are MDHEN and SYDVKM. CDR3 region: CASSLSQSGNTIYF. CDR3 DNA: TGTGCCAGCAGTTTATCGCAGTCTGGAAACACCATATATTTT.

The chain uses TRBV5-1 and TRBJ1-4; D may be TRBD1 (5 bases). V was clipped by 4 bases and J by 3 bases, with 19 bases between them. The CDR3 is 17 residues long. CDR1 and CDR2 (germline): SGHRS, YFSETQ. The CDR3 here is CASSRADLRGANEKLFF. CDR3 in DNA: TGCGCCAGCAGCCGAGCCGACTTGAGGGGTGCTAATGAAAAACTGTTTTTT.